This T cell receptor beta chain was observed in a study of regulatory T cells in long-lasting Graves disease. Time point reported: persistent/refractory GD, antithyroid drugs over 5 years with positive TRAb. PBMCs provided the RNA from which the TCR library was made. Notes on the study in general: Graves' patients with persistent disease showed TCR diversity lower than patients newly diagnosed. What was studied was peripheral blood only, and not thyroid tissue. TRBV28, TRBJ1-2 and TRBJ2-5 were favored in persistent disease.

As for this clonotype: Its cognate antigen is unknown.

The CDR3 has 18 amino acids. With 8 bases removed from V and 6 bases from J, the gap between germline ends came to 28 bases. Through Arm-PCR of CDR3 regions and iRepertoire HTBI primers, TCR beta libraries were built. In the original workflow: The study identified about 60 TRBV and 14 to 15 TRBJ segments across samples. MiXCR, run by TCRdb on the multiplex PCR reads, gives a single entry per CDR3 protein. These V and J calls rely on TCRdb rather than the paper's analysis. The data hold over 300,000 distinct CDR3 sequences, with around 20% observed a single time. V gene TRBV12-3 or TRBV12-4 combines with J gene TRBJ2-2, with D possibly being TRBD2 (7 bases). The receptor comes from a female donor with Graves disease. The sample here was peripheral blood mononuclear cells (PBMCs), taken when the disease was refractory, from a patient treated with antithyroid drugs. As DNA, the CDR3 is TGTGCCAGCGACAGGTTCCCGGGGGAGGGTAGTCTTGCCGGGGAGCTGTTTTTT. Amino acid sequence: CASDRFPGEGSLAGELFF.